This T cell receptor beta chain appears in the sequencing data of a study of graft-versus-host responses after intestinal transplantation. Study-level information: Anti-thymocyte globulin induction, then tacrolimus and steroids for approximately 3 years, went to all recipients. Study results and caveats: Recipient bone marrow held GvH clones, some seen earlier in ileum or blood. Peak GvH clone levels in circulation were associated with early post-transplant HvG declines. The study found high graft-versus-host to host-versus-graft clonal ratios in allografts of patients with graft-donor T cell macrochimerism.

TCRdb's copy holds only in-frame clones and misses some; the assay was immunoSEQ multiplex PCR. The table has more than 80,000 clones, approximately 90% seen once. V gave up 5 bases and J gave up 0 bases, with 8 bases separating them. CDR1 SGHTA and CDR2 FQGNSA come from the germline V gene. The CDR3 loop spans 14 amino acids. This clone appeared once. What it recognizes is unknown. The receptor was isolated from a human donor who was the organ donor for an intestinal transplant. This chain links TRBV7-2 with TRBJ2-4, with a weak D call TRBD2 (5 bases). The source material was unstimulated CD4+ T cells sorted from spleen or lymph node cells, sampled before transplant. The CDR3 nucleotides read TGTGCCAGCAGCCCTGGACTAGCCAAAAACATTCAGTACTTC. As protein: CASSPGLAKNIQYF.